This TCR beta chain was documented in a study of T cell responses to AZD1222 COVID-19 vaccine. General study findings and limits: Repertoire collection took place solely once the T cell response had peaked. Increases in Spike-specific TCR breadth and depth were seen after two AZD1222 doses.

As regards this clone: Its antigen is still unknown.

The length of the CDR3 is 17 residues. The germline V gene encodes CDR1 LGHDT and CDR2 YNNKEL (reference sequence). Trimming at V came to 0 bases and at J to 7 bases, leaving 6 bases not matched to a gene. Only in-frame clones appear in the TCRdb table, and some are missing; sequencing was by immunoSEQ multiplex PCR. Of under 200,000 clones listed, roughly nine tenths are singletons. This rearrangement joins TRBV3-1 (or the pseudogene TRBV3-2) to TRBJ1-6, with 10 bases lining up with TRBD1. The sequence came from an adult in good health. Sequencing used peripheral blood, obtained on day 0 of AZD1222 vaccination. The CDR3 DNA reads TGTGCCAGCAGCCAAGACCCGGGACAGGGGTACAATTCACCCCTCCACTTT. It translates to CASSQDPGQGYNSPLHF.